This T cell receptor (beta chain) was recovered during a study of memory CD4+ T cells and cytomegalovirus serostatus. The study's findings and limits: Each of approximately 63 CMV-associated TCRbeta sequences occurred in one to five individuals.

To note about this clone: What it recognizes is unknown.

Libraries were prepared by immunoSEQ multiplex PCR; TCRdb keeps only in-frame clonotypes and omits some of them. There are approximately 92,000 clones in the sample; under 90% occur only once, and roughly 4% lies in the top ten. Single viable CD3+CD4+CD8-CD45RO+ cells were sorted as the memory CD4+ T cells. The germline V gene has CDR1 GTSNPN and CDR2 SVGIG (reference sequence). The CDR3 is made up of 13 amino acids. V lost 5 bases, J lost 5 bases, and 6 bases stayed unmatched. The genes are TRBV30 and TRBJ2-3; the match to TRBD2 covers 8 bases. The clonotype was recovered from an adult in good health and CMV-seropositive. Input material: memory CD4+ T cells from blood. The chain's CDR3 is CAWETSVGDTQYF. The DNA for the CDR3 is TGTGCCTGGGAGACTAGCGTGGGAGATACGCAGTATTTT.